This TCR beta chain was identified during a study of cytomegalovirus exposure and HLA in healthy donors. Study-wide results and caveats: Reports indicate that TCR beta sequences accurately predicted the HLA-A and HLA-B alleles of most subjects.

Only a few counts were recorded for this clone. As yet, its antigen is unknown. The CDR3 contains 16 residues. J was trimmed by 5 bases and V by 1 base; bases with no gene match: 5. In germline, CDR1 is SGHTA, CDR2 FQGNSA. Primers included in the PCR were 60 Vbeta and 13 Jbeta primers. The protocol was immunoSEQ multiplex PCR, while the TCRdb copy is restricted to in-frame clones and leaves out a portion. The data contain approximately 120,000 clones, around 77% of them singletons. V gene TRBV7-2 combines with J gene TRBJ2-1; 10 bases map to TRBD2. Sequenced material: PBMCs. This TCR derives from a man aged 40-55 years in good health and CMV-seropositive. Here the CDR3 reads CASSLEGSGGNNEQFF. CDR3 nucleotide sequence: TGTGCCAGCAGCTTAGAGGGTAGCGGGGGGAACAATGAGCAGTTCTTC.